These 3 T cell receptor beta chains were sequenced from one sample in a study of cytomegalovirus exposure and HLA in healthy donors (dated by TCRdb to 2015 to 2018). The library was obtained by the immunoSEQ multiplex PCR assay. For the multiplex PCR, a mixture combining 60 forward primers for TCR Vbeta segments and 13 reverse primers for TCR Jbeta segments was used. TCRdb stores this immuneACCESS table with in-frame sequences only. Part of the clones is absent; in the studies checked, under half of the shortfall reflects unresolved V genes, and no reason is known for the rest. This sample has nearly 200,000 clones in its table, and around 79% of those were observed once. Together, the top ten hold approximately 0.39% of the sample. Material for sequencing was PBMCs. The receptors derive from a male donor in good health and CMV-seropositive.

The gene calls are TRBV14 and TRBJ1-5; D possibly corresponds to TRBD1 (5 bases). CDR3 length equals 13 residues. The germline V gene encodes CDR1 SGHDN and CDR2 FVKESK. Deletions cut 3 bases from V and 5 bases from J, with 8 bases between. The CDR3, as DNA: TGTGCCAGCAGCCAGGGAGGGGATCAGCCCCAGCATTTT. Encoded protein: CASSQGGDQPQHF.

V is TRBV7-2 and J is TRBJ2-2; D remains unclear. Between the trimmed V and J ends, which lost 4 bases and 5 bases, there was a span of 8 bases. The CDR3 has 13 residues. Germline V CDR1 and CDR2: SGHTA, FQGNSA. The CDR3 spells CASSYSTTGELFF. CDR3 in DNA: TGTGCCAGCAGCTACTCTACTACCGGGGAGCTGTTTTTT.

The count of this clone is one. CDR3 amino acids: CASSLTSGFQETQYF. As DNA, the CDR3 is TGTGCCAGCAGCTTGACTAGCGGGTTCCAAGAGACCCAGTACTTC. The V call is TRBV5-4, the J call TRBJ2-5, with 9 bases that match TRBD2. Germline values: CDR1 SGHNT, CDR2 YYREEE (reference sequence). The CDR3 sequence is 15 residues long. V was pared by 1 base and J by 1 base, with 2 bases of the junction left unmatched.